This T cell receptor beta chain was sequenced in a study of blood T cell repertoires in COVID-19. Per germline, CDR1 SEHNR and CDR2 FQNEAQ (reference sequence). This CDR3 has 14 residues. The V end lost 2 bases, the J end lost 7 bases, and 14 bases lay between the germline ends. The method was immunoSEQ multiplex PCR; TCRdb's version includes in-frame clones alone and lacks a portion of them. The table lists about 300,000 clones, roughly 88% of them singletons. The receptor's source is a woman under 40 who had recovered from COVID-19. V usage is TRBV7-9 and J usage is TRBJ1-1; TRBD1 is a possible D gene (6 bases). Source material: peripheral blood. In DNA form, the CDR3 reads TGTGCCAGCAGCTTAAGGGGGAGCCAGGATGAAGCTTTCTTT. This codes for CASSLRGSQDEAFF.